The clone carrying this T cell receptor beta chain was recorded a few times. The antigen remains undetermined. This sample was taken from a study of T-cell reconstitution after alpha-beta-depleted transplantation in children. Study-wide results and limits: It was newly produced T cells that mostly accounted for T-cell counts and diversity one year after transplant. Alpha-beta T cells about two months after transplant reportedly derived from several hundred expanded graft clones. Recipient T cells and thymic progenitors that survived gave rise to the high TCRbeta diversity observed at day 60 in some patients.

Preparation of the TCRbeta library was carried out with unique molecular identifiers. TCRdb reprocessed the PCR reads with MiXCR, giving one entry per CDR3 protein. The sample holds 500,000 to 750,000 distinct CDR3 sequences, more than 20% seen once. This clonotype originated in a boy under two years old with Wiskott-Aldrich syndrome, due to receive a stem cell transplant. Sequences were derived from PBMCs, sampled before TCRalphabeta/CD19-depleted stem cell transplant.

CDR3 in amino acids: CASSSYGVFYGYTF. The CDR3, as DNA: TGCGCCAGCAGCTCGTACGGGGTTTTCTATGGCTACACCTTC. The chain employs TRBV5-1 and TRBJ1-2; D unclear. V dropped 3 bases and J dropped 4 bases, with 13 bases sitting between them. Germline CDR1 SGHRS, CDR2 YFSETQ. The CDR3 extends over 14 amino acids.